These 8 T cell receptor beta chains share one sample of origin, sequenced in a study of sequential checkpoint blockade in melanoma. Assay used: immunoSEQ multiplex PCR; TCRdb lists only in-frame clones, some missing. The sample records 37,000 or so clones, more than 25% being singletons. Sample treatment: randomized to nivolumab then ipilimumab (arm A) or the reverse (arm B). Sample: tumor tissue (inferred from file names), taken from a patient given nivolumab and ipilimumab in sequence. All receptors derive from a human donor with melanoma.

The chain carries TRBV11-3 and TRBJ2-3, with 12 positions matching TRBD2. Per the germline V gene, CDR1 is SGHNT and CDR2 is YENEEA. V gave up 4 bases and J gave up 4 bases; unmatched junction bases: 12. This CDR3 is built from 18 residues. The CDR3 loop is CASSSPRLAGGLSDTQYF. The DNA of the CDR3 is TGTGCCAGCAGCTCTCCCAGGCTAGCGGGGGGGCTATCAGATACGCAGTATTTT.

The sample holds a few counts of this clone. The V and J genes are TRBV9 and TRBJ2-5; TRBD2 agrees at 8 bases. Trimming cost V 0 bases and J 1 base; bases outside gene matches: 5. Looked up from germline, CDR1 is SGDLS and CDR2 is YYNGEE. The CDR3 sequence is 16 residues long. The CDR3 reads CASSVGGSGAQETQYF. The DNA of the CDR3 is TGTGCCAGCAGCGTAGGAGGTAGCGGGGCCCAAGAGACCCAGTACTTC.

The V gene is TRBV28, the J gene TRBJ1-1; TRBD1 agrees at 8 bases. V lost 7 bases, J lost 5 bases, and 9 bases stayed unmatched. The CDR3 length is 14 residues. Germline CDR1 MDHEN, CDR2 SYDVKM. As DNA, the CDR3 is TGTGCCAGCAATAACAGGGGGTTTAATACTGAAGCTTTCTTT. Protein product: CASNNRGFNTEAFF.

The chain uses TRBV10-2 and TRBJ1-1; D is undetermined. This CDR3 has 15 residues. V gave up 2 bases and J gave up 2 bases, with 12 bases separating them. Per germline, CDR1 WSHSY and CDR2 SAAADI. CDR3: CASSEPGRINTEAFF. CDR3 sequence (DNA): TGCGCCAGCAGTGAGCCCGGACGGATCAACACTGAAGCTTTCTTT.

This clone was observed many times. V and J are TRBV11-3 and TRBJ2-5, with TRBD1 matching over 10 bases. The CDR3 covers 16 residues. Germline assignment: CDR1 SGHNT and CDR2 YENEEA. V lost 2 bases to trimming and J lost 5 bases; unmatched junction nucleotides: 8. Here the CDR3 reads CASSLSLGQGKETQYF. The CDR3 coding sequence is TGTGCCAGCAGCTTATCTCTGGGACAGGGGAAGGAGACCCAGTACTTC.

This sequence joins TRBV19 and TRBJ1-2; 7 bases map to TRBD1. This CDR3 is built from 16 residues. Trimming cost V 10 bases and J 3 bases; bases outside gene matches: 17. CDR1 and CDR2 from the germline V gene are LNHDA and SQIVND (reference sequence). The CDR3 protein is CAIRHDRVNGYYGYTF. CDR3 DNA: TGTGCCATTCGGCACGACAGGGTCAATGGCTACTATGGCTACACCTTC. Supplemented by reference TRBV19 and TRBJ1-2, the full variable domain reads DGGITQSPKYLFRKEGQNVTLSCEQNLNHDAMYWYRQDPGQGLRLIYYSQIVNDFQKGDIAEGYSVSREKKESFPLTVTSAQKNPTAFYLCAIRHDRVNGYYGYTFGSGTRLTVV.

The rearrangement links TRBV10-2 to TRBJ2-1; 11 nucleotides align to TRBD1. Looked up from germline, CDR1 is WSHSY and CDR2 is SAAADI. Germline trimming cut 0 bases from V and 7 bases from J; bases unmatched to any gene: 8. The CDR3 is 17 residues long. The chain's CDR3 is CASSESGTGGFRNEQFF. In nucleotides, the CDR3 is TGCGCCAGCAGTGAGTCCGGGACAGGGGGGTTCAGAAATGAGCAGTTCTTC.

The chain combines TRBV18 with TRBJ2-5; D not certain. Per the germline V gene, CDR1 is KGHSH and CDR2 is LQKENI. The CDR3 spans 14 residues. V was trimmed by 0 bases and J by 2 bases, leaving 7 bases between them. CDR3 sequence reads: CASSPPEQQETQYF. As DNA, the CDR3 is TGTGCCAGCTCACCACCAGAACAGCAAGAGACCCAGTACTTC.